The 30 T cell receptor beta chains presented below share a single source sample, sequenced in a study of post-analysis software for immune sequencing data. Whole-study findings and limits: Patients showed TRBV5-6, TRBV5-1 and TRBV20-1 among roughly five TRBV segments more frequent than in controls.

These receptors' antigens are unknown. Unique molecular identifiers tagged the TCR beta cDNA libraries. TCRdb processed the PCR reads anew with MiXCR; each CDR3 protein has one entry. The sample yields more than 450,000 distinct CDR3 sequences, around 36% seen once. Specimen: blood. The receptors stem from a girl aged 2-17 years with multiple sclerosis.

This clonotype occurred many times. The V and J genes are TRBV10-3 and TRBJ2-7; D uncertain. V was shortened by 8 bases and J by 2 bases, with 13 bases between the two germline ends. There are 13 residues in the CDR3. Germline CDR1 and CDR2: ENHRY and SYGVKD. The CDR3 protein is CAIDPDGTYEQYF. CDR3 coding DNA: TGTGCCATCGATCCCGACGGAACCTACGAGCAGTACTTC.

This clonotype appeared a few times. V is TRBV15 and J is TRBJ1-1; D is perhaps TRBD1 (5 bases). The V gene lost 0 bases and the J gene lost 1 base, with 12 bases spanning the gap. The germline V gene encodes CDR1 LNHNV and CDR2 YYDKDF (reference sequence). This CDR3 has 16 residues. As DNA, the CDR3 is TGTGCCACCAGCAGAGATAGGCCAGGGAGGAACACTGAAGCTTTCTTT. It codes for CATSRDRPGRNTEAFF. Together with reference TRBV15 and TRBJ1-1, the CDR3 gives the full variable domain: DAMVIQNPRYQVTQFGKPVTLSCSQTLNHNVMYWYQQKSSQAPKLLFHYYDKDFNNEADTPDNFQSRRPNTSFCFLDIRSPGLGDTAMYLCATSRDRPGRNTEAFFGQGTRLTVV.

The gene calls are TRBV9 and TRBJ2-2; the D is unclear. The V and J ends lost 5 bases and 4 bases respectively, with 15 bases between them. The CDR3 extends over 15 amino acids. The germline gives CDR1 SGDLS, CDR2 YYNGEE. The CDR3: CASRLEPSGTGELFF. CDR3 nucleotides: TGTGCCAGCAGGCTAGAACCCTCAGGCACCGGGGAGCTGTTTTTT.

The CDR3 region is CASSPGTGENTEAFF. The CDR3, as DNA: TGTGCCAGCAGCCCCGGGACGGGAGAGAACACTGAAGCTTTCTTT. V and J are TRBV7-9 and TRBJ1-1, with D perhaps matching TRBD1 (5 bases). Germline V lookup: CDR1 SEHNR, CDR2 FQNEAQ (reference sequence). The CDR3 is 15 residues long. Trimming removed 5 bases at V and 1 base at J, with 14 bases between.

CDR3 protein: CASSLAVRGSSYEQYF. The CDR3, as DNA: TGCGCCAGCAGCTTGGCCGTACGGGGGAGCTCCTACGAGCAGTACTTC. This chain joins TRBV5-1 and TRBJ2-7; a weak D match, TRBD2 (6 bases). Trimming removed 0 bases from V and 0 bases from J, with 13 bases in between. The CDR3 covers 16 residues. Germline CDR1 SGHRS, CDR2 YFSETQ.

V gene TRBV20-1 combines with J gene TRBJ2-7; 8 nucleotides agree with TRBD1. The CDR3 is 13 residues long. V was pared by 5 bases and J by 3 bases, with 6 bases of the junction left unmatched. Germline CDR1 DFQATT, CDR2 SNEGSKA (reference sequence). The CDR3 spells CSAPDRENYEQYF. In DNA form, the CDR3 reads TGCAGTGCTCCGGACAGGGAGAACTACGAGCAGTACTTC.

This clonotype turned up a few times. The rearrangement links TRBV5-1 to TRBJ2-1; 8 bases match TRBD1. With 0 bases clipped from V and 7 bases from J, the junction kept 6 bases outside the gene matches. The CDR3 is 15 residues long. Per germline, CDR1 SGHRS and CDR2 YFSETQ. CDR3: CASSLGTGKGNEQFF. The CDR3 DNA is TGCGCCAGCAGCTTGGGGACAGGGAAAGGGAATGAGCAGTTCTTC.

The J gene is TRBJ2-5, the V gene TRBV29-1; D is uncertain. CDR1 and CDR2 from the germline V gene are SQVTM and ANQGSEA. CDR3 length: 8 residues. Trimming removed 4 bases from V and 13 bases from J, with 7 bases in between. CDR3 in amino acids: CSVGPLYF. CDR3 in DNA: TGCAGCGTTGGGCCTTTGTACTTC.

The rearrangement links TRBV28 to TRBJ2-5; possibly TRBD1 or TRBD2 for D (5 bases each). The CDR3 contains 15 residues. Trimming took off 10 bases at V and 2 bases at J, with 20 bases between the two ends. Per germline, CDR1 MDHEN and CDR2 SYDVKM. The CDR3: CATSTIGAVQETQYF. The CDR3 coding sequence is TGTGCCACCTCAACCATCGGGGCGGTTCAAGAGACCCAGTACTTC.

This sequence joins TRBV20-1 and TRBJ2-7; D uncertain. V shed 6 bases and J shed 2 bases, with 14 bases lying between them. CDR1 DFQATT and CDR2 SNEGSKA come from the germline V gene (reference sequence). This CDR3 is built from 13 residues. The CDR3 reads CSALSPVAYEQYF. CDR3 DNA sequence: TGCAGTGCCCTTTCTCCCGTCGCCTACGAGCAGTACTTC.

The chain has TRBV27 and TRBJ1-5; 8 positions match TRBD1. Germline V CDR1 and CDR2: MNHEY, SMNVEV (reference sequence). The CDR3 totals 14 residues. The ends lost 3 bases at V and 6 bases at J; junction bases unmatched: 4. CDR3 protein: CASSFRGPGQPQHF. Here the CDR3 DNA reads TGTGCCAGCAGTTTCAGGGGGCCCGGTCAGCCCCAGCATTTT.

The CDR3 loop is CASSEVGRPNRDSYNEQFF. CDR3 sequence (DNA): TGCGCCAGCAGTGAGGTGGGAAGACCGAACAGGGACTCCTACAATGAGCAGTTCTTC. The gene calls are TRBV10-1 and TRBJ2-1; tentative D call: TRBD1 (6 bases). V dropped 2 bases and J dropped 0 bases, with 20 bases sitting between them. Germline V CDR1 and CDR2: WNHNN, SYGVQD (reference sequence). CDR3 size: 19 residues.

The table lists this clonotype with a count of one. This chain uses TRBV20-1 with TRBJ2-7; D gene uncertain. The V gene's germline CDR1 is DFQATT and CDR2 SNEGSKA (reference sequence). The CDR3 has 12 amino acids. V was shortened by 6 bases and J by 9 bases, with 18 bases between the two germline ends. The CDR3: CSAQYTSPGQYF. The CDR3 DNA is TGCAGTGCACAGTATACCTCTCCGGGGCAGTACTTC.

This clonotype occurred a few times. The CDR3 DNA sequence: TGCAGTGCTAGAGCAGGAGCGGGGGGGGCAGATACGCAGTATTTT. The encoded protein is CSARAGAGGADTQYF. The genes are TRBV20-1 and TRBJ2-3; 10 nucleotides agree with TRBD2. The CDR3 is 15 residues long. CDR1 is DFQATT, CDR2 SNEGSKA, per germline (reference sequence). The V and J ends lost 1 base and 4 bases, in that order; junction bases with no gene match: 5.

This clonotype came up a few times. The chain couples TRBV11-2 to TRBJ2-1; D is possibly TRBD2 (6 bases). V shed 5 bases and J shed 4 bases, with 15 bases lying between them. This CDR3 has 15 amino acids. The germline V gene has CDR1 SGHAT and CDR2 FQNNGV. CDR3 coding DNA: TGTGCCAGCAGCCATGCGAACCGGGGGTACAATGAGCAGTTCTTC. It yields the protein CASSHANRGYNEQFF.

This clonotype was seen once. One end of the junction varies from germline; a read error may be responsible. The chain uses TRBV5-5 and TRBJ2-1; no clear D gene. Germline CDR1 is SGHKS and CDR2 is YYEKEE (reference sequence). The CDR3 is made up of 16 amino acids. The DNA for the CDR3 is TGTGCCAGCAGCTTAATGACTCAAAGCTCCTACAATGGGCAGTTCTTC. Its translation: CASSLMTQSSYNGQFF. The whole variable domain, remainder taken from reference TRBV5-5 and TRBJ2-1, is DAGVTQSPTHLIKTRGQQVTLRCSPISGHKSVSWYQQVLGQGPQFIFQYYEKEERGRGNFPDRFSARQFPNYSSELNVNALLLGDSALYLCASSLMTQSSYNGQFFGPGTRLTVL.

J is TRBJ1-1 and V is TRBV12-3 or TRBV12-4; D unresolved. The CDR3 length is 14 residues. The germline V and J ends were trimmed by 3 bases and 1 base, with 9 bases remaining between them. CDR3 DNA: TGTGCCAGCAGTTTTTCGGTCAGGAACACTGAAGCTTTCTTT. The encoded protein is CASSFSVRNTEAFF.

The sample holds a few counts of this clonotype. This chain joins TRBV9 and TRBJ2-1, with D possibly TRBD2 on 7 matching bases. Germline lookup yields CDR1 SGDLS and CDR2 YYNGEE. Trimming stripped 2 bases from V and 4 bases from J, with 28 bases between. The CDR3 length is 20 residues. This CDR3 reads CASSVLGGPPAGVKYNEQFF. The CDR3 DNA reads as TGTGCCAGCAGCGTCCTCGGGGGCCCACCGGCGGGGGTAAAGTACAATGAGCAGTTCTTC.

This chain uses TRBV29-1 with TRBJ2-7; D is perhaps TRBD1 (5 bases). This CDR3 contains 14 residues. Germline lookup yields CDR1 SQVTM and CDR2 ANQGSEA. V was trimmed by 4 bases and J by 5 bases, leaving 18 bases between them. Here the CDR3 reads CSVVEQAYSNEQYF. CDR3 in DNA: TGCAGCGTTGTAGAACAGGCGTATTCGAACGAGCAGTACTTC.

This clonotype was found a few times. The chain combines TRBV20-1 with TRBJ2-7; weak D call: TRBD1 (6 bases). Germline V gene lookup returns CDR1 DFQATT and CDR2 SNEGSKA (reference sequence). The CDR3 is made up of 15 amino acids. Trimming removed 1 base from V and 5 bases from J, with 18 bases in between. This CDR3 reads CSARVFPRGPHEQYF. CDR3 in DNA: TGCAGTGCTAGAGTGTTCCCCAGGGGCCCCCACGAGCAGTACTTC.

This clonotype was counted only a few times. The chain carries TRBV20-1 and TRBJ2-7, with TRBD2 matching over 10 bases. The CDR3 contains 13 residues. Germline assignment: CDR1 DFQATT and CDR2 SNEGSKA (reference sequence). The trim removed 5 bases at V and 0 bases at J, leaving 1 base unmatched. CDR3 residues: CSALAGASYEQYF. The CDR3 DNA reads TGCAGTGCTCTAGCGGGGGCCTCCTACGAGCAGTACTTC.

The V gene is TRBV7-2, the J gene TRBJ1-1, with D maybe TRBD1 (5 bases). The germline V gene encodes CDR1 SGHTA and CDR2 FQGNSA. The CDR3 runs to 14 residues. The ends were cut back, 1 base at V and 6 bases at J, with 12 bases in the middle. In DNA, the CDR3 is TGTGCCAGCAGCTTAGTAATTGGGGGTGCTGAAGCTTTCTTT. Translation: CASSLVIGGAEAFF.

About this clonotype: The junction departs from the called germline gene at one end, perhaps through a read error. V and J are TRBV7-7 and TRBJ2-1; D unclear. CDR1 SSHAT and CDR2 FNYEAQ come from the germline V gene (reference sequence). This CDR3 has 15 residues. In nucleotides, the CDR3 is TGTGCTAGCAGCTTAGGTTCCCCAGGTGACAATGAGCAGTTCTTC. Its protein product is CASSLGSPGDNEQFF.

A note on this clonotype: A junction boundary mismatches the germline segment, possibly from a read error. Here the CDR3 DNA reads TGCACCAGCAGCCTGGACAGGGGCCCCTATGGCTACACCTTC. It translates to CTSSLDRGPYGYTF. The V and J genes are TRBV5-1 and TRBJ1-2; TRBD1 agrees at 9 bases. Germline V lookup: CDR1 SGHRS, CDR2 YFSETQ. This CDR3 contains 14 residues.

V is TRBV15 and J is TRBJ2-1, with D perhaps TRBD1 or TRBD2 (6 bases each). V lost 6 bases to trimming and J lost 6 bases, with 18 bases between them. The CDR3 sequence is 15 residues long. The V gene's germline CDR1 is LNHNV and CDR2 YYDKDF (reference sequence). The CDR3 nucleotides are TGTGCCACCAGTCGAGGTGGACCGGGGGCCAATGAGCAGTTCTTC. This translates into CATSRGGPGANEQFF.

The CDR3 DNA reads as TGTGCCAGCAGCCCCTTTATAGGGCCTTACGAGCAGTACTTC. It is translated as CASSPFIGPYEQYF. The chain combines TRBV3-1 with TRBJ2-7, with unresolved D. The CDR3 covers 14 residues. Germline assignment: CDR1 LGHDT and CDR2 YNNKEL (reference sequence). V lost 4 bases and J 4 bases, leaving 14 bases between the germline ends.

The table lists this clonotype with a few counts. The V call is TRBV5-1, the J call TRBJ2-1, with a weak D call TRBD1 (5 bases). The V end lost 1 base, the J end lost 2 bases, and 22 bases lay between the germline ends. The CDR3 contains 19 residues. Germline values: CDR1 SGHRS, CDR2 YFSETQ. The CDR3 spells CASSLKIQGATPTYNEQFF. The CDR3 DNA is TGCGCCAGCAGCTTGAAAATCCAGGGCGCTACCCCCACCTACAATGAGCAGTTCTTC.

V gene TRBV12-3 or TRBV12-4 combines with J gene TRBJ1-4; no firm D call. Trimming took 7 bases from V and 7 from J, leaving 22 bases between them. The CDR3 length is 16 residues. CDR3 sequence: CASTHSPRYGPEKLFF. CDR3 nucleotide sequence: TGTGCCAGCACCCATAGCCCTCGCTACGGCCCTGAAAAACTGTTTTTT.

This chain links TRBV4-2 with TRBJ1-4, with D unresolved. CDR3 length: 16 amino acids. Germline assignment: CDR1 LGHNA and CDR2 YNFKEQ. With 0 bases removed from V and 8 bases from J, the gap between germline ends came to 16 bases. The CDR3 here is CASSQDPVPKGEKLFF. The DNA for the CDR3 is TGTGCCAGCAGCCAAGATCCAGTGCCCAAGGGCGAAAAACTGTTTTTT.

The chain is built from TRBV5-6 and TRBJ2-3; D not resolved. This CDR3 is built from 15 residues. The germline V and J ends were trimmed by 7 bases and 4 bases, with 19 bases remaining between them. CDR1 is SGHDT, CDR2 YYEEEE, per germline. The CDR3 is CASSPIVSSADTQYF. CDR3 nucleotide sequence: TGTGCCAGCTCCCCAATAGTAAGCAGCGCAGATACGCAGTATTTT.